This T cell receptor beta chain was documented in a study of blood T cell repertoires in COVID-19 (TCRdb year 2020). In the study overall: The collaborator samples originated in the United States, Italy and Spain and spanned the acute and convalescent phases of COVID-19. The samples were drawn from the first 160 participants of the ongoing ImmuneRACE study and from some 1,300 subjects provided by 6 global collaborators. The prospective study material was composed of cDNA or gDNA derived from T cells, B-cell-depleted T cells, or PBMCs. A de-identified subject ID, COVID-19 status, age in years and sex were almost always included in the sample metadata. The dataset comprised deeply sampled blood TCRbeta repertoires from subjects exposed to, actively infected with, or recovered from COVID-19. The repertoires were released in a freely available public database meant as a resource for research on the immune response to SARS-CoV-2. HLA class I and class II types, where available, came from metadata supplied by the sample provider rather than from assay-based typing.

TCRbeta CDR3 regions were amplified from genomic DNA using the immunoSEQ Assay, a bias-controlled multiplex PCR. In the paper's pipeline: Nucleated cell counts per sample were estimated from amplification of reference gene primers within the assay. Sequence reads were collapsed and filtered to measure the absolute abundance of every unique TCRbeta CDR3 rearrangement. For each sample, productive Simpson clonality was calculated as the square root of Simpson's diversity index across productive rearrangements. TCRdb mirrors the immuneACCESS table, restricted to in-frame sequences. Some clones are absent from its copies; in checked studies, under half trace to an unresolved V gene, and the reason for the others is unknown. V and J calls and clone size come straight from that table; D and trimming were deduced from the DNA. The sample includes around 130,000 clones, with just under 85% observed a single time. Together, the top ten hold 13% of the sample.

Collaborating institutions collected whole blood in K2EDTA tubes following their own protocols. Collaborator samples were shipped for TCRbeta analysis as frozen whole blood, isolated PBMCs, or DNA extracted from either sample type. Study-wide conclusions, independent of this receptor: Clinical and demographic metadata were provided uncurated, with the amount varying by source and participant.

Taken from cysteine to phenylalanine, the CDR3 has 13 residues. The sequence is cut down to CDR3 DNA, 39 bases in frame from base 1. CDR1 and CDR2 are drawn from the germline V gene (reference sequence): SEHNR, FQNEAQ. V and J are truncated by 3 bases and 4 bases respectively, leaving an intervening sequence of 9 bases. To note about this clone: Its cognate antigen has yet to be identified. No quality values exist for individual bases; no much larger clone is one base distant.

Sequencing was performed on peripheral blood. The sequence is built from TRBV7-9 and TRBJ1-1; the D gene is possibly TRBD1, with 6 bases matching. This TCR derives from a human donor in a cohort sampled during active COVID-19. The bases are TGTGCCAGCAGCTTGGGAGGGGGCACTGAAGCTTTCTTT. Its product reads: CASSLGGGTEAFF. Where the CDR3 stops, the reference TRBV7-9 and TRBJ1-1 genes take over; the full variable domain is DTGVSQNPRHKITKRGQNVTFRCDPISEHNRLYWYRQTLGQGPEFLTYFQNEAQLEKSRLLSDRFSAERPKGSFSTLEIQRTEQGDSAMYLCASSLGGGTEAFFGQGTRLTVV.